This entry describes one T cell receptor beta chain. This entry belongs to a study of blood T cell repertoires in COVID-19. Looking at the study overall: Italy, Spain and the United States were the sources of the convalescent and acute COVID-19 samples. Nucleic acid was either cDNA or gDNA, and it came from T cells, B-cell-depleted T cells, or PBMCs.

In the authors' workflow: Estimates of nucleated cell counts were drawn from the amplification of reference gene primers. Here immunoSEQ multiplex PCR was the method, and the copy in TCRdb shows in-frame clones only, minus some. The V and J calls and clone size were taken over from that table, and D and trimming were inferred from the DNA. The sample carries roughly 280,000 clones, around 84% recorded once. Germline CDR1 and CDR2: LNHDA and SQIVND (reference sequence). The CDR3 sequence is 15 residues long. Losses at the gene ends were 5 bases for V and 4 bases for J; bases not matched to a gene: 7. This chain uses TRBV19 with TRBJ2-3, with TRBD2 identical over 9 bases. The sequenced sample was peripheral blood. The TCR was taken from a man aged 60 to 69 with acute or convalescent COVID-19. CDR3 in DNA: TGTGCCAGTAGTTCCTGGACTAGCGCCTCAGATACGCAGTATTTT. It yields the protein CASSSWTSASDTQYF.